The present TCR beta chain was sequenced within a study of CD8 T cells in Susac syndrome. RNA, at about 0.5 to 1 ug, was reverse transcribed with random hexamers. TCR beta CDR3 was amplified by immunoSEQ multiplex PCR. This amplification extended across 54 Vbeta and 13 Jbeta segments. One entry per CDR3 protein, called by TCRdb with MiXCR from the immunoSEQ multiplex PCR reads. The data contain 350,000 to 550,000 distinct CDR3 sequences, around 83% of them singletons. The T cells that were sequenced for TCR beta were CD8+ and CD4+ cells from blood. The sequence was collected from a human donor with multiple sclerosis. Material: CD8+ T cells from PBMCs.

The CDR3 coding sequence is TGCAGCGTGGCCGGCCAGGAGCAGTTCTTC. The encoded protein is CSVAGQEQFF. This sequence joins TRBV29-1 and TRBJ2-1; D is unresolved. Germline V lookup: CDR1 SQVTM, CDR2 ANQGSEA. The CDR3 loop spans 10 amino acids. Trimming removed 6 bases from V and 10 bases from J, with 10 bases in between.